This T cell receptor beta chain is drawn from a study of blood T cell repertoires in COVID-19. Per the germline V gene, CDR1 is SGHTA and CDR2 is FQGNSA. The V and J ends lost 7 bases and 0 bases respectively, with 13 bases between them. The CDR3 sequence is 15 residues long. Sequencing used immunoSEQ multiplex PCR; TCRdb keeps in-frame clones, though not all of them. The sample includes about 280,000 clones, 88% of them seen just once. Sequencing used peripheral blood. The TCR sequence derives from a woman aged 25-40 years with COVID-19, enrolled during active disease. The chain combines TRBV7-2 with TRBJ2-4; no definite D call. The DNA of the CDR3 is TGTGCCAGCACCTCCCCGTTGTTAGCCAAAAACATTCAGTACTTC. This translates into CASTSPLLAKNIQYF.